This TCR beta chain was recorded in a study of T-cell memory formation after mild COVID-19. Study details: Largely donor-specific sequence clusters came from a couple of donors. Findings and limits, study-wide: SARS-CoV-2 specificity of second-wave clones peaking day 37 was unconfirmed. CD4+ bias marked clones expanding day 15 to 37, unlike balanced contracting clones. Chiefly within CM and EM were the contracting CD4+ clones; CD8+ ones were within EMRA.

TCRdb used MiXCR to reprocess the 5' RACE reads, holding one entry per CDR3 protein. The repertoire holds 450,000 to 650,000 distinct CDR3 sequences, with around 21% as singletons. A note on this clonotype: What it binds is not known.

The CDR3 sequence is 14 residues long. Germline V lookup: CDR1 SGHNT, CDR2 YENEEA. Deletions cut 2 bases from V and 4 bases from J, with 12 bases between. The sequencing sample was made of PBMCs or a T cell subset sorted from them (not recorded which). This chain uses TRBV11-3 with TRBJ2-7; D possibly corresponds to TRBD1 (5 bases). This clonotype was sampled from an adult woman who had mild COVID-19 (a few samples of this study predate the infection). Cell type and time point are not known. The CDR3 loop reads CASSLPETAYEQYF. In DNA form, the CDR3 reads TGTGCCAGCAGCTTACCCGAGACAGCGTACGAGCAGTACTTC.